The 30 T cell receptor beta chains presented below share a single source sample, sequenced in a study of Ad26.COV2.S vaccination and SARS-CoV-2 variants. The method was immunoSEQ multiplex PCR; TCRdb's version includes in-frame clones alone and lacks a portion of them. This sample carries some 410,000 clones, 92% of them seen once, and the ten largest clones take approximately 1.7%. Noted treatment: around 19 received Ad26.COV2.S at low or high dose, single or two shots; 5 received placebo; per-sample allocation not given. Each sample was drawn 63 days after the first injection (of vaccine or placebo). The specimen comprised peripheral blood, sampled in a trial of Ad26.COV2.S vaccine versus placebo. All receptors come from a person between 18 and 65 years old who received the Ad26.COV2.S COVID-19 vaccine or a placebo.

This clone has a single count. V and J are TRBV4-3 and TRBJ2-7; maybe TRBD2 (6 bases). CDR3 length: 13 residues. Germline V lookup: CDR1 LGHNA, CDR2 YSLEER. Trimming pared 4 bases from V and 4 bases from J, leaving 11 bases between. The CDR3 nucleotides read TGCGCCAGCAGCCTTTCGGGGGATTACGAGCAGTACTTC. Protein: CASSLSGDYEQYF.

This clone was observed once. This chain links TRBV10-3 with TRBJ1-1; D gene ambiguous. V shed 2 bases and J shed 5 bases, with 6 bases lying between them. The CDR3 is 12 amino acids. The V gene's germline CDR1 is ENHRY and CDR2 SYGVKD. This chain's CDR3 is CAISETETEAFF. CDR3 DNA sequence: TGTGCCATCAGTGAGACGGAGACTGAAGCTTTCTTT.

The chain joins TRBV18 to TRBJ2-1; 8 bases agree with TRBD1. Trimming removed 3 bases from V and 7 bases from J; junction bases left unmatched: 5. The CDR3 sequence is 14 residues long. Per germline, CDR1 KGHSH and CDR2 LQKENI. The CDR3 bases are TGTGCCAGCTCACCGCGGACAGGGTGGAATGAGCAGTTCTTC. Protein sequence: CASSPRTGWNEQFF.

Only one count was recorded for this clone. The chain employs TRBV27 and TRBJ2-7; D tentatively fits TRBD1 or TRBD2 (5 bases each). The CDR3 runs 16 residues. Trimming removed 3 bases at V and 2 bases at J, with 17 bases between. Germline values: CDR1 MNHEY, CDR2 SMNVEV (reference sequence). CDR3 nucleotide sequence: TGTGCCAGCAGTTTGTTGCGGACCCGGGACCCCTACGAGCAGTACTTC. Amino acid sequence: CASSLLRTRDPYEQYF.

The gene calls are TRBV7-9 and TRBJ1-2, with D possibly TRBD1 on 6 matching bases. Germline CDR1 and CDR2: SEHNR and FQNEAQ (reference sequence). This CDR3 is built from 12 residues. V lost 1 base and J lost 8, with 8 bases in between. The CDR3 sequence: CASSLVGTGYTF. The CDR3 DNA is TGTGCCAGCAGCTTAGTGGGGACAGGCTACACCTTC. Using reference TRBV7-9 and TRBJ1-2 for the parts outside the CDR3, the full variable domain is DTGVSQNPRHKITKRGQNVTFRCDPISEHNRLYWYRQTLGQGPEFLTYFQNEAQLEKSRLLSDRFSAERPKGSFSTLEIQRTEQGDSAMYLCASSLVGTGYTFGSGTRLTVV.

The rearrangement uses TRBV28 and TRBJ2-7; D unclear. Germline-derived CDR1 and CDR2 are MDHEN and SYDVKM. V lost 6 bases and J 0 bases, leaving 15 bases between the germline ends. CDR3 length: 15 residues. CDR3 bases: TGTGCCAGCAGCCTCCCTTATACCAACTCCTACGAGCAGTACTTC. Its protein product is CASSLPYTNSYEQYF. The full variable domain, rest sourced from reference TRBV28 and TRBJ2-7, is DVKVTQSSRYLVKRTGEKVFLECVQDMDHENMFWYRQDPGLGLRLIYFSYDVKMKEKGDIPEGYSVSREKKERFSLILESASTNQTSMYLCASSLPYTNSYEQYFGPGTRLTVT.

The chain joins TRBV7-2 to TRBJ2-3; 7 bases fit TRBD1. The CDR3 has 15 amino acids. Germline CDR1 SGHTA, CDR2 FQGNSA. J was trimmed by 3 bases and V by 3 bases; bases with no gene match: 6. CDR3 sequence: CASSFPTGLTDTQYF. For the CDR3, the DNA is TGTGCCAGCAGCTTCCCGACAGGGCTGACAGATACGCAGTATTTT.

This chain connects TRBV11-2 to TRBJ2-3; the D gene is possibly TRBD2 (7 bases). V lost 5 bases, J lost 11 bases, and 23 bases lay in between. The CDR3 is 15 residues long. CDR1 and CDR2 from the germline V gene are SGHAT and FQNNGV. CDR3 nucleotide sequence: TGTGCCAGCAGCAATAGCGGGCTAGGGGGTTGGGGGCAGTATTTT. Translating gives CASSNSGLGGWGQYF.

The V call is TRBV12-3 or TRBV12-4, the J call TRBJ2-7; either TRBD1 or TRBD2 may supply D (6 bases each). Between the trimmed V and J ends, which lost 3 bases and 6 bases, there was a span of 12 bases. The CDR3 is 13 amino acids. This CDR3 is CASSFARGGEQYF. The CDR3 nucleotides are TGTGCCAGCAGTTTTGCCAGGGGAGGCGAGCAGTACTTC.

The chain links TRBV18 to TRBJ2-1; 9 nucleotides agree with TRBD2. The V gene's germline CDR1 is KGHSH and CDR2 LQKENI. V shed 5 bases, J shed 8 bases, and the junction held 7 bases outside the gene matches. The CDR3 spans 14 residues. CDR3 residues: CASSMGTSRHEQFF. Here the CDR3 DNA reads TGTGCCAGCTCAATGGGGACTAGCAGGCATGAGCAGTTCTTC.

The count of this clone is one. V is TRBV27 and J is TRBJ1-6; D gene uncertain. The CDR3 extends over 13 amino acids. The germline CDR1 and CDR2 sequences are MNHEY and SMNVEV (reference sequence). Between the trimmed V and J ends, which lost 0 bases and 9 bases, there was a span of 6 bases. The CDR3 protein is CASSLSQVSPLHF. In DNA, the CDR3 is TGTGCCAGCAGTTTATCTCAGGTTTCACCCCTCCACTTT.

This chain joins TRBV14 and TRBJ2-3, with TRBD2 matching 8 bases. CDR3 length equals 19 residues. V gave up 0 bases and J gave up 6 bases; unmatched junction bases: 17. From germline, CDR1 is SGHDN and CDR2 FVKESK. The CDR3 loop reads CASSQDYRGAGAAGDTQYF. CDR3 in DNA: TGTGCCAGCAGCCAAGATTATCGGGGAGCGGGGGCTGCGGGGGATACGCAGTATTTT.

V is TRBV7-2 and J is TRBJ2-2, with TRBD1 identical over 7 bases. Germline V gene lookup returns CDR1 SGHTA and CDR2 FQGNSA. The CDR3 runs to 14 residues. The V segment lost 3 bases and the J segment 5 bases; nucleotides outside the gene matches: 3. CDR3 sequence (DNA): TGTGCCAGCAGCTTGAGGGGGCGGACCGGGGAGCTGTTTTTT. Translating it yields CASSLRGRTGELFF.

The chain recombines TRBV4-3 with TRBJ2-6; the match to TRBD1 covers 8 bases. The CDR3 sequence is 18 residues long. The germline gives CDR1 LGHNA, CDR2 YSLEER. Unmatched junction bases numbered 6, after V lost 0 bases and J lost 2 bases. The CDR3 loop is CASSQDGPGGTGANVLTF. The CDR3 region has the DNA TGCGCCAGCAGCCAAGATGGTCCAGGGGGCACTGGGGCCAACGTCCTGACTTTC.

The V gene is TRBV6-2 or TRBV6-3, the J gene TRBJ1-5; weak D call: TRBD1 (5 bases). Germline assignment: CDR1 MNHEY and CDR2 SVGEGT. The V and J ends lost 3 bases and 0 bases respectively, with 15 bases between them. This CDR3 contains 17 residues. For the CDR3, the DNA is TGTGCCAGCAGTTATAGCAGGGTTGGATATAGCAATCAGCCCCAGCATTTT. Protein sequence: CASSYSRVGYSNQPQHF.

V gene TRBV15 combines with J gene TRBJ1-4, with a tentative D call TRBD1 (6 bases). Germline V gene data show CDR1 as LNHNV and CDR2 as YYDKDF (reference sequence). Trimming took 0 bases from V and 8 from J, leaving 13 bases between them. The CDR3 spans 15 residues. CDR3 bases: TGTGCCACCAGCAGAGATCGGCAGGGGAACGAAAAACTGTTTTTT. This translates into CATSRDRQGNEKLFF.

This clone occurred once. The chain employs TRBV9 and TRBJ2-2; no reliable D call. CDR3 length equals 16 residues. Germline V CDR1 and CDR2: SGDLS, YYNGEE. Trimming stripped 0 bases from V and 0 bases from J, with 9 bases between. The DNA for the CDR3 is TGTGCCAGCAGCGTAGATCCAGCTCCGAACACCGGGGAGCTGTTTTTT. Its protein product is CASSVDPAPNTGELFF.

The chain uses TRBV21-1 and TRBJ2-1; the table's D gene call, TRBD1, was not cross checked with the DNA. TRBV21-1 is deemed a pseudogene. The CDR3 runs 16 residues. The CDR3 sequence is CASSKGVRAPYNEQFF. As DNA, the CDR3 is TGTGCCAGCAGCAAAGGGGTCAGGGCCCCCTACAATGAGCAGTTCTTC.

The CDR3 here is CASSDKGGATNEKLFF. In nucleotides, the CDR3 is TGTGCCAGCAGTGATAAGGGGGGTGCAACTAATGAAAAACTGTTTTTT. The rearrangement joins TRBV6-1 to TRBJ1-4; a possible D gene is TRBD1 (6 bases). This CDR3 is 16 amino acids long. Germline V lookup: CDR1 MNHNS, CDR2 SASEGT. The ends were cut back, 3 bases at V and 0 bases at J, with 11 bases in the middle.

The chain uses TRBV25-1 and TRBJ2-4; D might be TRBD1 (5 bases). Germline CDR1 reads MGHDK; CDR2 reads SYGVNS. V gave up 2 bases and J gave up 0 bases, with 8 bases separating them. This CDR3 comprises 15 residues. The CDR3 region is CASSEGALAKNIQYF. The CDR3 DNA is TGTGCCAGCAGTGAAGGGGCTCTAGCCAAAAACATTCAGTACTTC.

This clone was observed a few times. Different DNA sequences within this sample yield the same CDR3. The V gene is TRBV27, the J gene TRBJ2-3; D is unresolved. V was pared by 2 bases and J by 4 bases, with 1 base between. The CDR3 spans 11 residues. Germline V lookup: CDR1 MNHEY, CDR2 SMNVEV (reference sequence). This chain's CDR3 is CASSLADTQYF. In DNA, the CDR3 is TGTGCCAGCAGTTTAGCAGATACGCAGTATTTT.

J is TRBJ2-5 and V is TRBV9, with 8 bases lining up with TRBD2. The CDR3 loop spans 17 amino acids. Germline V gene data show CDR1 as SGDLS and CDR2 as YYNGEE. V shed 1 base and J 0 bases; nucleotides not matched to a gene: 8. Here the CDR3 reads CASSVSGSGAYQETQYF. In nucleotides, the CDR3 is TGTGCCAGCAGCGTATCGGGTAGCGGGGCGTACCAAGAGACCCAGTACTTC. Full variable domain (missing parts from reference TRBV9 and TRBJ2-5): DSGVTQTPKHLITATGQRVTLRCSPRSGDLSVYWYQQSLDQGLQFLIQYYNGEERAKGNILERFSAQQFPDLHSELNLSSLELGDSALYFCASSVSGSGAYQETQYFGPGTRLLVL.

V is TRBV3-1 (or the pseudogene TRBV3-2) and J is TRBJ2-5; D could derive from TRBD1 or TRBD2 (5 bases each). V shed 5 bases and J shed 4 bases, with 11 bases lying between them. The CDR3 is 13 residues long. From germline, CDR1 is LGHDT and CDR2 YNNKEL (reference sequence). The DNA of the CDR3 is TGTGCCAGCAGCGCCCTGGGGACAGAGACCCAGTACTTC. This translates into CASSALGTETQYF.

The chain recombines TRBV5-1 with TRBJ2-2; D might be TRBD2 (5 bases). The germline V and J ends were trimmed by 4 bases and 6 bases, with 16 bases remaining between them. Germline CDR1 and CDR2: SGHRS and YFSETQ. CDR3 length: 15 amino acids. CDR3 protein: CASSPGWGFAGELFF. For the CDR3, the DNA is TGCGCCAGCAGCCCGGGATGGGGTTTTGCCGGGGAGCTGTTTTTT.

This CDR3 is CSASSSGGHQETQYF. As DNA, the CDR3 is TGCAGTGCTAGTTCTAGCGGGGGGCACCAAGAGACCCAGTACTTC. This chain connects TRBV20-1 to TRBJ2-5; 11 bases are shared with TRBD2. In germline, CDR1 is DFQATT, CDR2 SNEGSKA (reference sequence). V gave up 3 bases and J gave up 0 bases; unmatched junction bases: 3. The CDR3 length is 15 residues.

The chain carries TRBV30 and TRBJ1-1; D gene ambiguous. Germline V gives CDR1 GTSNPN, CDR2 SVGIG (reference sequence). The CDR3 runs to 12 residues. Trimming took 3 bases from V and 1 from J, leaving 6 bases between them. CDR3: CAWSARNTEAFF. CDR3 DNA sequence: TGTGCCTGGAGCGCCAGGAACACTGAAGCTTTCTTT. Looking up the rest from reference TRBV30 and TRBJ1-1 gives the full variable domain: SQTIHQWPATLVQPVGSPLSLECTVEGTSNPNLYWYRQAAGRGLQLLFYSVGIGQISSEVPQNLSASRPQDRQFILSSKKLLLSDSGFYLCAWSARNTEAFFGQGTRLTVV.

This clone came up once. The J gene is TRBJ1-1, the V gene TRBV9, with TRBD1 as a possible D gene (6 bases). In germline, CDR1 is SGDLS, CDR2 YYNGEE. V dropped 0 bases and J dropped 3 bases, with 12 bases sitting between them. This CDR3 comprises 15 residues. CDR3 protein: CASSVEGVSHTEAFF. The CDR3, as DNA: TGTGCCAGCAGCGTAGAGGGGGTGAGTCACACTGAAGCTTTCTTT.

A few counts support this clone. This sequence joins TRBV13 and TRBJ2-7; either TRBD1 or TRBD2 may fit D (5 bases each). Germline assignment: CDR1 PRHDT and CDR2 FYEKMQ (reference sequence). This CDR3 spans 14 amino acids. Trimming took 5 bases from V and 7 from J, leaving 18 bases between them. The DNA for the CDR3 is TGTGCCAGCAGCGAACTAGGGGCCCTAGGTGAGCAGTACTTC. This sequence encodes CASSELGALGEQYF.

The rearrangement joins TRBV15 to TRBJ1-6, with D possibly being TRBD1 (5 bases). From germline, CDR1 is LNHNV and CDR2 YYDKDF (reference sequence). V shed 0 bases and J shed 0 bases, with 24 bases lying between them. This CDR3 spans 22 amino acids. This CDR3 reads CATSREGVWGSQEASYNSPLHF. For the CDR3, the DNA is TGTGCCACCAGCAGAGAGGGGGTATGGGGTTCTCAGGAGGCCTCCTATAATTCACCCCTCCACTTT.

The chain carries TRBV30 and TRBJ2-7; D gene ambiguous. CDR1 and CDR2 (germline): GTSNPN, SVGIG (reference sequence). V was cut by 0 bases and J by 3 bases, with 6 bases left in between. CDR3 size: 12 residues. CDR3 bases: TGTGCCTGGAGTGTTGACGGCTACGAGCAGTACTTC. It specifies CAWSVDGYEQYF. Based on the CDR3 plus reference TRBV30 and TRBJ2-7, the full variable domain is SQTIHQWPATLVQPVGSPLSLECTVEGTSNPNLYWYRQAAGRGLQLLFYSVGIGQISSEVPQNLSASRPQDRQFILSSKKLLLSDSGFYLCAWSVDGYEQYFGPGTRLTVT.